This T cell receptor beta chain was observed in a study of blood T cell repertoires in COVID-19. This CDR3 has 15 amino acids. V lost 6 bases to trimming and J lost 1 base, with 13 bases between them. The germline CDR1 and CDR2 sequences are KGHSH and LQKENI. Profiling relied on immunoSEQ multiplex PCR, and the TCRdb table lists in-frame clones only, not all of them. The sample lists more than 30,000 clones; approximately 90% were seen once. Material for sequencing was peripheral blood. This chain links TRBV18 with TRBJ1-5, with D maybe TRBD1 (6 bases). The TCR originated in a woman aged 80 or over with active or convalescent COVID-19. The CDR3 protein is CASSQDSLSNQPQHF. As DNA, the CDR3 is TGTGCCAGCTCCCAGGACAGTTTAAGCAATCAGCCCCAGCATTTT.